The 21 T cell receptor beta chains given below trace back to one sample, sequenced in a study of T-cell memory formation after mild COVID-19. TCRdb passed the 5' RACE reads through MiXCR, listing each CDR3 protein once. The data show about 360,000 distinct CDR3 sequences, 13% to 15% seen once. Sequencing used PBMCs or a T cell subset sorted from them (not recorded which). The receptors originated from a man aged 18 to 35 who had mild COVID-19 (a few samples of this study predate the infection). Cell type and time point are not known.

The sample holds a few counts of this clonotype. The gene calls are TRBV11-3 and TRBJ2-2; D not certain. Germline CDR1 reads SGHNT; CDR2 reads YENEEA. Deletions cut 4 bases from V and 6 bases from J, with 6 bases between. The CDR3 consists of 12 residues. CDR3 region: CASSSWPGELFF. The CDR3, as DNA: TGTGCCAGCAGCTCTTGGCCCGGGGAGCTGTTTTTT.

The chain has TRBV27 and TRBJ2-3; D is perhaps TRBD1 or TRBD2 (5 bases each). CDR3 size: 14 residues. CDR1 and CDR2 from the germline V gene are MNHEY and SMNVEV (reference sequence). Trimming took off 2 bases at V and 5 bases at J, with 11 bases between the two ends. The CDR3, as DNA: TGTGCCAGCAGTTTAAACGGGGCCGGAGATACGCAGTATTTT. Protein: CASSLNGAGDTQYF.

This chain uses TRBV6-5 with TRBJ1-2, with 8 bases lining up with TRBD1. The V segment lost 6 bases and the J segment 7 bases; nucleotides outside the gene matches: 16. The CDR3 sequence is 16 residues long. CDR1 and CDR2 (germline): MNHEY, SVGAGI. The CDR3 sequence is CASRTAPQGGTSGYTF. In DNA form, the CDR3 reads TGTGCCAGCAGAACCGCGCCACAGGGGGGGACGAGTGGCTACACCTTC.

Many counts were recorded for this clonotype. The chain couples TRBV6-4 to TRBJ2-2; D unresolved. The CDR3 loop spans 14 amino acids. With 2 bases removed from V and 6 bases from J, the gap between germline ends came to 10 bases. Germline V gene lookup returns CDR1 MRHNA and CDR2 SNTAGT. The CDR3 reads CASSDRAAAGELFF. The CDR3 DNA is TGTGCCAGCAGTGACAGGGCGGCTGCCGGGGAGCTGTTTTTT.

This clonotype was seen at least ten times. This chain links TRBV7-8 with TRBJ2-3; TRBD2 matches 11 bases. The CDR3 length is 17 residues. Germline trimming cut 4 bases from V and 2 bases from J; bases unmatched to any gene: 8. In germline, CDR1 is SGHVS, CDR2 FQNEAQ. In nucleotides, the CDR3 is TGTGCCAGCAGCTATAGGACTAGCGGGCCTCTCACAGATACGCAGTATTTT. Protein: CASSYRTSGPLTDTQYF. Using reference TRBV7-8 and TRBJ2-3 for the parts outside the CDR3, the full variable domain is GAGVSQSPRYKVAKRGQDVALRCDPISGHVSLFWYQQALGQGPEFLTYFQNEAQLDKSGLPSDRFFAERPEGSVSTLKIQRTQQEDSAVYLCASSYRTSGPLTDTQYFGPGTRLTVL.

The V and J genes are TRBV5-4 and TRBJ1-1, with D tentatively TRBD1 (5 bases). The CDR3 loop spans 14 amino acids. V was pared by 4 bases and J by 4 bases, with 14 bases between. Germline V gives CDR1 SGHNT, CDR2 YYREEE (reference sequence). CDR3 DNA: TGTGCCAGCAGCGCGGGACTCCAGGGCACTGAAGCTTTCTTT. This codes for CASSAGLQGTEAFF.

V gene TRBV20-1 combines with J gene TRBJ2-1; 9 bases agree with TRBD2. Losses at the gene ends were 1 base for V and 3 bases for J; bases not matched to a gene: 4. The germline V gene has CDR1 DFQATT and CDR2 SNEGSKA (reference sequence). The CDR3 is made up of 15 amino acids. The DNA for the CDR3 is TGCAGTGCTAGAGCCCGAGCGGGGGGCTACAATGAGCAGTTCTTC. This encodes CSARARAGGYNEQFF.

This clonotype was seen many times. V and J are TRBV7-2 and TRBJ2-1; 10 nucleotides agree with TRBD1. Germline V gene lookup returns CDR1 SGHTA and CDR2 FQGNSA. The CDR3 length is 15 residues. J was trimmed by 3 bases and V by 5 bases; bases with no gene match: 4. This CDR3 is CASSIRDRGYNEQFF. CDR3 DNA sequence: TGTGCCAGCAGCATCCGGGACAGGGGCTACAATGAGCAGTTCTTC.

The table lists this clonotype with many counts. CDR3 in DNA: TGCGCCAGCAGCTTGGAAGGACAGGGGGGGGACGAGCAGTACTTC. The encoded protein is CASSLEGQGGDEQYF. The V and J genes are TRBV5-1 and TRBJ2-7; 10 bases are a match to TRBD1. Germline V gives CDR1 SGHRS, CDR2 YFSETQ. The V and J ends lost 0 bases and 5 bases, in that order; junction bases with no gene match: 5. The CDR3 is made up of 15 amino acids.

This clonotype showed up many times. The rearrangement links TRBV10-3 to TRBJ1-1, with a tentative D call TRBD1 (5 bases). Per germline, CDR1 ENHRY and CDR2 SYGVKD. This CDR3 is built from 13 residues. The V and J ends lost 0 bases and 6 bases respectively, with 8 bases between them. CDR3 nucleotide sequence: TGTGCCATCAGTGAGTCGGACACCGCTGAAGCTTTCTTT. Its protein product is CAISESDTAEAFF.

The V call is TRBV9, the J call TRBJ2-1; D may be TRBD1 (6 bases). The CDR3 sequence is 15 residues long. Germline-derived CDR1 and CDR2 are SGDLS and YYNGEE. V lost 0 bases and J lost 2, with 9 bases in between. In DNA, the CDR3 is TGTGCCAGCAGCGTAGGCCAGGGGCCCTACAATGAGCAGTTCTTC. This sequence encodes CASSVGQGPYNEQFF.

The chain employs TRBV19 and TRBJ2-5, with D possibly TRBD2 on 6 matching bases. V lost 2 bases and J 4 bases, leaving 17 bases between the germline ends. This CDR3 contains 16 residues. Germline V gene data show CDR1 as LNHDA and CDR2 as SQIVND (reference sequence). The CDR3 protein is CASSISWAGTLETQYF. The CDR3 bases are TGTGCCAGTAGTATAAGTTGGGCCGGGACTTTAGAGACCCAGTACTTC.

This chain joins TRBV7-2 and TRBJ2-7; 10 nucleotides match TRBD2. J lost 7 bases, V lost 3 bases, and 15 bases had no gene match. CDR3 size: 17 residues. In germline, CDR1 is SGHTA, CDR2 FQGNSA. CDR3 in DNA: TGTGCCAGCAGCTTCGATTCTCCCCGGACTAGCGGAGCGGAGCAGTACTTC. Its protein is CASSFDSPRTSGAEQYF.

In its sample, this clonotype was seen a few times. The genes are TRBV7-9 and TRBJ2-1; 7 nucleotides line up with TRBD1. The CDR3 has 12 amino acids. CDR1 is SEHNR and CDR2 is FQNEAQ in the germline V gene (reference sequence). With 10 bases clipped from V and 2 bases from J, the junction kept 2 bases outside the gene matches. DNA for the CDR3: TGTGCCATCACAGGGGCCTACAATGAGCAGTTCTTC. Its protein product is CAITGAYNEQFF. The full variable domain, its missing parts supplied by reference TRBV7-9 and TRBJ2-1, is DTGVSQNPRHKITKRGQNVTFRCDPISEHNRLYWYRQTLGQGPEFLTYFQNEAQLEKSRLLSDRFSAERPKGSFSTLEIQRTEQGDSAMYLCAITGAYNEQFFGPGTRLTVL.

The chain has TRBV24-1 and TRBJ2-1, with TRBD2 matching over 8 bases. Trimming removed 3 bases from V and 7 bases from J; junction bases left unmatched: 7. CDR1 and CDR2 (germline): KGHDR, SFDVKD. The CDR3 extends over 15 amino acids. This chain's CDR3 is CATSDPRGAGNEQFF. The CDR3 DNA reads as TGTGCCACCAGTGATCCGCGGGGGGCCGGGAATGAGCAGTTCTTC.

The V gene is TRBV7-3, the J gene TRBJ2-1, with TRBD2 matching over 9 bases. Germline CDR1 SGHTA, CDR2 FQGTGA. The trim removed 7 bases at V and 4 bases at J, leaving 5 bases unmatched. The CDR3 has 14 amino acids. CDR3 in DNA: TGTGCCAGCAATAGCGGGGGCCCATACAATGAGCAGTTCTTC. The encoded protein is CASNSGGPYNEQFF.

In this sample, this clonotype turned up a few times. J is TRBJ2-7 and V is TRBV4-3; D remains unclear. Germline V gene data show CDR1 as LGHNA and CDR2 as YSLEER. V lost 1 base and J lost 1, with 14 bases in between. This CDR3 comprises 16 residues. Here the CDR3 DNA reads TGCGCCAGCAGCCAAGTAGCTGTGGGCAGGTCCTACGAGCAGTACTTC. Translated: CASSQVAVGRSYEQYF.

The table lists this clonotype with many counts. The V and J genes are TRBV20-1 and TRBJ1-1; TRBD1 matches at 12 bases. This CDR3 contains 17 residues. Trimming removed 0 bases from V and 0 bases from J; junction bases left unmatched: 5. The V gene's germline CDR1 is DFQATT and CDR2 SNEGSKA (reference sequence). The CDR3 loop is CSAREWDRGRLNTEAFF. In DNA form, the CDR3 reads TGCAGTGCTAGAGAGTGGGACAGGGGGCGATTGAACACTGAAGCTTTCTTT.

The chain recombines TRBV9 with TRBJ1-5, with TRBD1 matching 7 bases. CDR3 length equals 14 residues. The V segment lost 4 bases and the J segment 11 bases; nucleotides outside the gene matches: 12. In germline, CDR1 is SGDLS, CDR2 YYNGEE. CDR3 residues: CASSPWDSQTAQHF. CDR3 in DNA: TGTGCCAGCAGCCCCTGGGACAGTCAGACGGCCCAGCATTTT.

This clonotype was seen a single time. The J gene is TRBJ2-3, the V gene TRBV13, with TRBD1 matching over 8 bases. This CDR3 contains 21 residues. In germline, CDR1 is PRHDT, CDR2 FYEKMQ (reference sequence). J was trimmed by 4 bases and V by 2 bases; bases with no gene match: 23. Written as DNA, the CDR3 is TGTGCCAGCAGCTTAATGAGTGCGACACCTAATTCACAGGGGGTCCCAGATACGCAGTATTTT. This encodes CASSLMSATPNSQGVPDTQYF. Full variable domain (rest looked up from reference TRBV13 and TRBJ2-3): AAGVIQSPRHLIKEKRETATLKCYPIPRHDTVYWYQQGPGQDPQFLISFYEKMQSDKGSIPDRFSAQQFSDYHSELNMSSLELGDSALYFCASSLMSATPNSQGVPDTQYFGPGTRLTVL.

V usage is TRBV4-3 and J usage is TRBJ2-3; D possibly matches TRBD1 or TRBD2 (5 bases each). Trimming removed 6 bases from V and 2 bases from J, with 12 bases in between. Per germline, CDR1 LGHNA and CDR2 YSLEER. The CDR3 extends over 14 amino acids. In DNA, the CDR3 is TGCGCCAGCAGTCGGGACCATTACACAGATACGCAGTATTTT. This encodes CASSRDHYTDTQYF.